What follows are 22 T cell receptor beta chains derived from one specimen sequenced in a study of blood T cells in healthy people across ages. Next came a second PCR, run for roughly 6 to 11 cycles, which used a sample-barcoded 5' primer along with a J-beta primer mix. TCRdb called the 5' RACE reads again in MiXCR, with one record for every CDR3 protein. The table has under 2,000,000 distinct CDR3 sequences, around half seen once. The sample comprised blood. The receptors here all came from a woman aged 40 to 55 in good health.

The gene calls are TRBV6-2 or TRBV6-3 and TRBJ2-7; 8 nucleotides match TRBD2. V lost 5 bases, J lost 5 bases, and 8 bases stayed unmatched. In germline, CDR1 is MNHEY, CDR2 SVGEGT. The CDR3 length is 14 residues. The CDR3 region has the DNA TGTGCCAGCAGTGACAGCCATAGCGGGGACGAGCAGTACTTC. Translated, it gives CASSDSHSGDEQYF.

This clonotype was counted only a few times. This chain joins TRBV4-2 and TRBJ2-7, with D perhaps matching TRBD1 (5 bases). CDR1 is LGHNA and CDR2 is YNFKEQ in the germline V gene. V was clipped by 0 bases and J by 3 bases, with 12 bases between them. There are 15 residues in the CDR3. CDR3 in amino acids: CASSQEPDSYYEQYF. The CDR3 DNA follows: TGTGCCAGCAGCCAAGAACCAGACAGTTACTACGAGCAGTACTTC.

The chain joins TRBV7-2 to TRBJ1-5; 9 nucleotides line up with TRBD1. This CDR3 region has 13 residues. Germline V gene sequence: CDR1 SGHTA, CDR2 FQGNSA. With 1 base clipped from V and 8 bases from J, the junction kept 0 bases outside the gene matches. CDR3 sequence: CASSLGQGEPQHF. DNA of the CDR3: TGTGCCAGCAGCTTAGGACAGGGGGAGCCCCAGCATTTT.

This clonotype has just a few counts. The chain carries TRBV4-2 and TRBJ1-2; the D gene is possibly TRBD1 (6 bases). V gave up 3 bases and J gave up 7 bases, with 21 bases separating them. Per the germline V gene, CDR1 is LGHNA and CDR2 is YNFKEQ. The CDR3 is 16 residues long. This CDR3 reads CASSQEGGREAGGYTF. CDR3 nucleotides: TGTGCCAGCAGCCAGGAGGGGGGCAGGGAGGCGGGTGGCTACACCTTC.

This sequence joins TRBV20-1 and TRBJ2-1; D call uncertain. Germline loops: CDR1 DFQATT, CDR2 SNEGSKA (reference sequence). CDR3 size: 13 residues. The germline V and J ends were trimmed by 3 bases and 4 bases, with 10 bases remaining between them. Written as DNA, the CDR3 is TGCAGTGCTAGGAAGTTAGGATACAATGAGCAGTTCTTC. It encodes CSARKLGYNEQFF.

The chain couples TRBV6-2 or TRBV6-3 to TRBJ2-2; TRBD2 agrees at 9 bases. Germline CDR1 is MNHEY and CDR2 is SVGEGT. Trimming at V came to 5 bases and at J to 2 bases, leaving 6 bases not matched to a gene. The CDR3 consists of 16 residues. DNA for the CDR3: TGTGCCAGCAGTATCAGACTAGCGGCCAACACCGGGGAGCTGTTTTTT. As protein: CASSIRLAANTGELFF.

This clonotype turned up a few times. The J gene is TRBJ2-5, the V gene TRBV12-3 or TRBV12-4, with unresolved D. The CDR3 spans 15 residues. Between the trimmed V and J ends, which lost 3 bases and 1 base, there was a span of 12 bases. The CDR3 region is CASSFMGGAQETQYF. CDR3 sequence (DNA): TGTGCCAGCAGTTTCATGGGTGGTGCCCAAGAGACCCAGTACTTC.

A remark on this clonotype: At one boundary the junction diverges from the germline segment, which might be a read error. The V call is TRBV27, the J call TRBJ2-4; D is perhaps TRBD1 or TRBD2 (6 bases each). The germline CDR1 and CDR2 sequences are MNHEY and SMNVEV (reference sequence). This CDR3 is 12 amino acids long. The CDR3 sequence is CASILQGREQYF. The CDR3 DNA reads TGTGCCAGCATTTTACAGGGCCGGGAGCAGTACTTC.

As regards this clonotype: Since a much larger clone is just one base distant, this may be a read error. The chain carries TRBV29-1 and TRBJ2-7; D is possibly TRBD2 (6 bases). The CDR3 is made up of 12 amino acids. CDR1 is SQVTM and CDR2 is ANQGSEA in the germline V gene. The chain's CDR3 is CSAGTSTYGQYF. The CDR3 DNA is TGCAGCGCCGGGACTTCTACCTACGGGCAGTACTTC.

CDR3 region: CSARTSGGQTQYF. For the CDR3, the DNA is TGCAGTGCAAGGACTAGCGGGGGTCAGACCCAGTACTTC. The chain joins TRBV20-1 to TRBJ2-5, with 13 nucleotides matching TRBD2. With V trimmed by 6 bases and J by 6 bases, 4 bases remained unmatched. CDR1 DFQATT and CDR2 SNEGSKA come from the germline V gene (reference sequence). This CDR3 is 13 amino acids long.

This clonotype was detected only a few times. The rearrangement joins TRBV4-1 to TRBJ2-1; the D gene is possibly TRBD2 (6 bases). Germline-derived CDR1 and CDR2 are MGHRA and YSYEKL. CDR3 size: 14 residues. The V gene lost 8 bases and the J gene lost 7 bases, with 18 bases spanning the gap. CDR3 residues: CASGGSMGENEQFF. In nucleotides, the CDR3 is TGCGCCAGCGGAGGGAGTATGGGGGAGAATGAGCAGTTCTTC.

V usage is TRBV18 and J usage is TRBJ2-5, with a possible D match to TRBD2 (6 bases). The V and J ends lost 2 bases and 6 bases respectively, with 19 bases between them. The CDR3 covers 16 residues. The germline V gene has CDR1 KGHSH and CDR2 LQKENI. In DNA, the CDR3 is TGTGCCAGCTCACCAGCCCGGGACTCAACCGGCCAGACCCAGTACTTC. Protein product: CASSPARDSTGQTQYF.

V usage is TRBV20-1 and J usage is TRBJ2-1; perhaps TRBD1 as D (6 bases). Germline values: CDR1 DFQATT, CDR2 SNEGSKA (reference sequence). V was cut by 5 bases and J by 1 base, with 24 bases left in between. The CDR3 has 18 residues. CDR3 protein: CSAPDSLGTTQSYNEQFF. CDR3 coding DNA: TGCAGTGCTCCTGACAGTCTAGGGACAACCCAATCCTACAATGAGCAGTTCTTC.

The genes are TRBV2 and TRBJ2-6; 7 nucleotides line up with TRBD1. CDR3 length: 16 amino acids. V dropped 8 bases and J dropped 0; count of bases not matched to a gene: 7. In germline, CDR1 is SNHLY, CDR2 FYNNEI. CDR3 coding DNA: TGTGCCAGCGGACAGGCCCGTTTCTCTGGGGCCAACGTCCTGACTTTC. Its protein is CASGQARFSGANVLTF.

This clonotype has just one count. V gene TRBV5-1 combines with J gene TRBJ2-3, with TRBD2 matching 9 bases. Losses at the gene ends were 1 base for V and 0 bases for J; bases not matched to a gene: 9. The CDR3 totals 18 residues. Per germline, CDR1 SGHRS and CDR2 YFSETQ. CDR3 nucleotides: TGCGCCAGCAGCTTGTTGGCTAGCGGGGCCTACAGCACAGATACGCAGTATTTT. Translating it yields CASSLLASGAYSTDTQYF.

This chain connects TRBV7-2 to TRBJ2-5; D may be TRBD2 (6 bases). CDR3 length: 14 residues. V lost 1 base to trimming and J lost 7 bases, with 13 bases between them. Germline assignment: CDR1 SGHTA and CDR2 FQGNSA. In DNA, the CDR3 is TGTGCCAGCAGCTTAGTGGCTAGCGACGGGACCCAGTACTTC. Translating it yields CASSLVASDGTQYF.

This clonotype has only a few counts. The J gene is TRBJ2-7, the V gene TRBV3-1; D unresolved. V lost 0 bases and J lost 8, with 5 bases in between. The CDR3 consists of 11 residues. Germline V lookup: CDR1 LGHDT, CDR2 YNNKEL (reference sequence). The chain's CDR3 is CASSQDLKQYF. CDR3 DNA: TGTGCCAGCAGCCAAGATCTTAAGCAGTACTTC.

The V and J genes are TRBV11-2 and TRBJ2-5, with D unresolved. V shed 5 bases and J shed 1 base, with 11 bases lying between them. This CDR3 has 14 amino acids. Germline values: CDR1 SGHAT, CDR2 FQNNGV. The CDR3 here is CASSVGQSQETQYF. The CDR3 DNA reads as TGTGCCAGCAGCGTAGGTCAGAGCCAAGAGACCCAGTACTTC.

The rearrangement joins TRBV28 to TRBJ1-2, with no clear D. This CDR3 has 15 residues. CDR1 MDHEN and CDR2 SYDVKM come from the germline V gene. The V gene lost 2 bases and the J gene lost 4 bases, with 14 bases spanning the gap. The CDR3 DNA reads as TGTGCCAGCAGTTTACTCCCGGGGTCGGGCTATGGCTACACCTTC. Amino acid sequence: CASSLLPGSGYGYTF.

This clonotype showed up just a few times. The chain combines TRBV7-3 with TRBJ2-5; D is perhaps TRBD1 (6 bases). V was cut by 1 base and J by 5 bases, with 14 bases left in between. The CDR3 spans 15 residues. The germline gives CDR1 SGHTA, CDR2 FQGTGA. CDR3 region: CASSLNRENRETQYF. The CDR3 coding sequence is TGTGCCAGCAGCTTAAACAGGGAAAATCGTGAGACCCAGTACTTC.

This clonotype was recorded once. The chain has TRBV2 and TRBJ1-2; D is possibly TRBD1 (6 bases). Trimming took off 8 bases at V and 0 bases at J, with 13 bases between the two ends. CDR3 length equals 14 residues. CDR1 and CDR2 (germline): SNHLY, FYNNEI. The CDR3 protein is CASPKGGSNYGYTF. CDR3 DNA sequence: TGTGCCAGCCCCAAGGGGGGATCTAACTATGGCTACACCTTC.

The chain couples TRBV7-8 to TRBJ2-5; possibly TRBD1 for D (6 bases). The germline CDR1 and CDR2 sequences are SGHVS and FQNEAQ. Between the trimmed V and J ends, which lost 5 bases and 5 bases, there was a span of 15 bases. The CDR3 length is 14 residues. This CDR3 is CASSMRTAWETQYF. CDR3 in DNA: TGTGCCAGCAGCATGAGGACAGCTTGGGAGACCCAGTACTTC.